This TCR beta chain was recovered during a study of T cell responses to AZD1222 COVID-19 vaccine. Study results and caveats: Donor demographics were predominantly white British with a female majority; clonal diversity may be underestimated. The peak T cell response came first, and repertoires were sampled only after it. Breadth and depth of Spike-specific TCRs rose after two AZD1222 doses. Reports indicate that nearly half of spike-specific TCRs are directed at unmutated variant regions.

Profiling relied on immunoSEQ multiplex PCR, and the TCRdb table lists in-frame clones only, not all of them. The table has about 130,000 clones, more than 70% seen once; the top ten hold under 5%. As concerns this clone: Its antigen is not known.

The CDR3 loop spans 14 amino acids. Trimming took 6 bases from V and 7 from J; bases not matched to a gene: 10. In germline, CDR1 is SNHLY, CDR2 FYNNEI. Here the sequenced sample was peripheral blood, taken on day 0 of AZD1222 vaccination. The TCR sequence derives from an adult in good health. V usage is TRBV2 and J usage is TRBJ2-7; 9 nucleotides match TRBD1. CDR3 residues: CASRTGGTFREQYF. In nucleotides, the CDR3 is TGTGCCAGCAGAACAGGGGGCACTTTCCGTGAGCAGTACTTC.